This TCR beta chain is from a study of blood T cell repertoires in COVID-19. Study in general: Specimens from acute and convalescent COVID-19 originated in the United States, Italy and Spain.

CDR3 length equals 15 residues. Germline V gives CDR1 MNHEY, CDR2 SMNVEV (reference sequence). V was pared by 5 bases and J by 4 bases, with 6 bases of the junction left unmatched. Authors' methods: Estimated nucleated cell counts came from reference gene primer amplification. Using immunoSEQ multiplex PCR, the repertoire was profiled, and TCRdb retains in-frame clones only, with some absent. Clone size and V and J calls were adopted from that table, with D and trimming inferred from the DNA. The repertoire includes about 89,000 clones, about 80% of them detected once, and almost 50% sits in the top ten.

The TCR comes from a human donor in a cohort sampled during active COVID-19. The rearrangement links TRBV27 to TRBJ2-5; TRBD1 aligns across 11 bases. The sample comprised peripheral blood. In DNA, the CDR3 is TGTGCCAGCAGTCCCGGGACAGGGGGGTTAGAGACCCAGTACTTC. Protein: CASSPGTGGLETQYF.